The sequence of this T cell receptor (beta chain) was determined in a study of T cells in Graves' hyperthyroidism and ophthalmopathy. Study-level results: The model predicted ophthalmopathy a median around 6 months before onset.

TCR beta CDR3 region amplification was performed from RNA transcripts. Researchers ran a first-round RT-PCR on the TCR CDR3 using the HTBI primer set. TCRdb re-derived calls from the multiplex PCR reads in MiXCR, one entry per CDR3 protein. The sample has about 710,000 distinct CDR3 sequences; 16% are singletons. Trimming took off 1 base at V and 0 bases at J, with 10 bases between the two ends. The CDR3 loop spans 16 amino acids. Germline-derived CDR1 and CDR2 are KGHDR and SFDVKD. Many counts were recorded for this clonotype. Its antigen is as yet unknown. Sample: blood. This chain connects TRBV24-1 to TRBJ2-3, with unresolved D. The sequence was obtained from a man aged 18 to 29 with Graves' hyperthyroidism. In nucleotides, the CDR3 is TGTGCCACCAGTGATTTAGGCGGAATCAGCACAGATACGCAGTATTTT. As protein: CATSDLGGISTDTQYF.